This T cell receptor (beta chain) was sequenced during a study of T cell responses to AZD1222 COVID-19 vaccine (dated by TCRdb to the early 2020s). Background for the entire study: TCR sequencing covered some 250 trial participants: 200 to 210 given two doses of AZD1222 and 26 given two doses of MenACWY control vaccine. Trial participants were enrolled into age subgroups of 18-55, 56-69 and 70-plus years, which contained about 160, 30 and 59 TCR-sequenced participants, respectively. The paper as a whole reports these results and caveats: In the small 56-69-year group, the increase in depth fell short of significance, most likely because of low power. Conclusions about previously exposed vaccinees are limited, since just five or six AZD1222 recipients were seropositive for SARS-CoV-2 at baseline. Because no day 14 peak-response samples were available, the repertoires could be characterized only after the peak T cell response. The vaccine-associated CD4 TCRs covered the entire spike protein, and the dominant responses fell in regions 160-218 and 743-854. After two AZD1222 doses, spike-specific TCR breadth and depth were significantly higher than at day 0 and than in MenACWY recipients. Participants were mostly white British, with more females than males. The authors suggested clonal diversity may have been underestimated. Reportedly, almost half of the unique spike-specific TCRs recognized epitopes lying outside the regions that are mutated in the B.1.351 and B.1.1.7 variants.

About this clone: Its antigen is not yet known. Base qualities are not at hand, and no much larger clone is one base apart.

The CDR3 regions of human TCRbeta chains were analyzed by immunosequencing. Per the source publication's procedure: TCRs in the repertoires were compared against a reference library of SARS-CoV-2-specific TCRs that had been generated with the MIRA antigen-specificity platform. Breadth meant the fraction of unique TCRs that were SARS-CoV-2-associated, whereas depth meant the fraction of total T cells that were SARS-CoV-2-associated. Using the MIRA data, every spike-specific TCR was mapped to the spike region that the TCR reacted to and assigned to either a CD4 or a CD8 class. Log10-transformed breadth and depth values were compared by one-way ANOVA with Sidak's multiple comparisons tests. TCRdb took over this immuneACCESS table, retaining in-frame rearrangements with V and J assigned. Such tables are incomplete; in checked studies, under half of the missing clones stem from an unresolved V gene, and the remainder is unexplained. V and J calls and clone size are as listed in that table; D and trimming were resolved from the DNA. Here the sample has tens of thousands of clones; roughly 88% occur a single time. Clones ranked in the top ten supply 9.5% to 13% of the sample.

From cysteine to phenylalanine, the CDR3 is 12 amino acids long. The DNA shown is the 36-base CDR3, in frame from base 1. Trimming removed 2 bases from V and 5 bases from J, leaving 1 base between the germline ends. CDR1 and CDR2, looked up from the germline V gene, are MNHEY and SVGEGT. The time point label of this sample denotes: about 28 days (+/-7) after the second vaccine dose. AZD1222 recipients whose second dose came at about 4 weeks and those whose second dose came at about 12 weeks were combined into one group, since spike-specific TCR depth and breadth did not differ between the two schedules. Vaccinee samples were obtained from the UK trials COV001 and COV002, which included a single-blind randomized controlled phase 2/3 trial of AZD1222 (ChAdOx1 nCoV-19) in healthy adults. Trial participant PBMC samples were collected at day 0 and day 28 after the second dose for TCRbeta chain sequencing.

The sequence derives from an adult who received the AZD1222 COVID-19 vaccine. Sequencing used peripheral blood, obtained 28 days after the second AZD1222 dose. Recombination connected TRBV6-2 or TRBV6-3 to TRBJ2-6; the D gene assignment is ambiguous. This receptor carries the CDR3 CASSYRANVLTF. The DNA sequence is as follows: TGTGCCAGCAGTTACAGGGCCAACGTCCTGACTTTC.